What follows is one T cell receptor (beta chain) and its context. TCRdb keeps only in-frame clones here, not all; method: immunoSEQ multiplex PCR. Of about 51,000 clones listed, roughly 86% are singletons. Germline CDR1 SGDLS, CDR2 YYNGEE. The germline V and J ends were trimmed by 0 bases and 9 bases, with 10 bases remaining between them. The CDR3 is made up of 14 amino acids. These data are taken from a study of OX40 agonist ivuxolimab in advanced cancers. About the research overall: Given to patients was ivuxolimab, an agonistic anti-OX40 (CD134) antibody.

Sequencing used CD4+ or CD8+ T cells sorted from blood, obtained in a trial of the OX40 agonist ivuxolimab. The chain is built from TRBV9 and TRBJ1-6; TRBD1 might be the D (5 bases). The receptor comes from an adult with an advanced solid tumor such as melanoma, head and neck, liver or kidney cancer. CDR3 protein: CASSVAREGSPLHF. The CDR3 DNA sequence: TGTGCCAGCAGCGTAGCCAGGGAAGGTTCACCCCTCCACTTT.